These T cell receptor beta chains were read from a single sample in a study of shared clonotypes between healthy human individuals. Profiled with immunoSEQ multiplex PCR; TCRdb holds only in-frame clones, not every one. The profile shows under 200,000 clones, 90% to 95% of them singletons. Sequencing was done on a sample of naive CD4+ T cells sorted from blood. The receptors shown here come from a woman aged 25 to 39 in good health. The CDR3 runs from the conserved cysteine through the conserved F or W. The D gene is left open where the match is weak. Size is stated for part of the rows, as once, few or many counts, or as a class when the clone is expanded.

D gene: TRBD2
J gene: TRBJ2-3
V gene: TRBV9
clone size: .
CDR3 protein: CASSDILTSGRAADTQYF
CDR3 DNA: TGTGCCAGCAGTGATATATTGACTAGCGGGAGGGCCGCAGATACGCAGTATTTT

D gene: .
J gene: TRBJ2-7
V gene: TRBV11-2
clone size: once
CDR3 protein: CASSLEAVSYEQYF
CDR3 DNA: TGTGCCAGCAGCTTAGAGGCGGTCTCCTACGAGCAGTACTTC

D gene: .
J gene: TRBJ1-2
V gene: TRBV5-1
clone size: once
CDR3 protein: CASSSQTEPYGYTF
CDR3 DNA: TGCGCCAGCAGCTCGCAGACAGAACCGTATGGCTACACCTTC

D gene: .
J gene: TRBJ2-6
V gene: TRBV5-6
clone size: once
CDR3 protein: CASSLILAGAAGANVLTF
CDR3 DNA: TGTGCCAGCAGCTTAATTTTAGCAGGGGCTGCTGGGGCCAACGTCCTGACTTTC

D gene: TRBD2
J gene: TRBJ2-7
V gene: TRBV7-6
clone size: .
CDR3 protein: CASSSSGRGEQYF
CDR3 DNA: TGTGCCAGCAGCTCTAGCGGGAGGGGCGAGCAGTACTTC

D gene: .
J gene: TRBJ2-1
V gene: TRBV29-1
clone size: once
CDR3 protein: CSVERFSYNEQFF
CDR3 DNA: TGCAGCGTTGAAAGATTCTCCTACAATGAGCAGTTCTTC

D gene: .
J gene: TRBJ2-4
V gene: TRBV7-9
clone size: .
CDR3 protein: CASSLGEGLAKNIQYF
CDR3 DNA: TGTGCCAGCAGCTTAGGGGAAGGACTAGCCAAAAACATTCAGTACTTC

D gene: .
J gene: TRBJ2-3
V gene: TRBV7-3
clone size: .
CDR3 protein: CASSLGLSTDTQYF
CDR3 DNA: TGTGCCAGCAGCTTAGGGTTGAGCACAGATACGCAGTATTTT

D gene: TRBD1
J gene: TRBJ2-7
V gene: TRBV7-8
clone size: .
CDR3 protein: CASSHGQGSYEQYF
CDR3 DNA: TGTGCCAGCAGCCACGGACAGGGATCCTACGAGCAGTACTTC

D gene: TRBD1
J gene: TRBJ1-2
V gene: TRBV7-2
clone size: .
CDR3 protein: CASSLAWTGGRGYTF
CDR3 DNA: TGTGCCAGCAGCTTAGCGTGGACAGGGGGCAGAGGCTACACCTTC

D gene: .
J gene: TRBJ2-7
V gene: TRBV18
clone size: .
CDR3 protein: CASSPGSQAYEQYF
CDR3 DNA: TGTGCCAGCTCCCCGGGAAGTCAGGCCTACGAGCAGTACTTC

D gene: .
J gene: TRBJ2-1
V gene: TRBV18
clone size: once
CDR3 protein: CASSLIHRGINDEQFF
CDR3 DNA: TGTGCCAGCTCACTCATACATAGAGGGATCAACGATGAGCAGTTCTTC